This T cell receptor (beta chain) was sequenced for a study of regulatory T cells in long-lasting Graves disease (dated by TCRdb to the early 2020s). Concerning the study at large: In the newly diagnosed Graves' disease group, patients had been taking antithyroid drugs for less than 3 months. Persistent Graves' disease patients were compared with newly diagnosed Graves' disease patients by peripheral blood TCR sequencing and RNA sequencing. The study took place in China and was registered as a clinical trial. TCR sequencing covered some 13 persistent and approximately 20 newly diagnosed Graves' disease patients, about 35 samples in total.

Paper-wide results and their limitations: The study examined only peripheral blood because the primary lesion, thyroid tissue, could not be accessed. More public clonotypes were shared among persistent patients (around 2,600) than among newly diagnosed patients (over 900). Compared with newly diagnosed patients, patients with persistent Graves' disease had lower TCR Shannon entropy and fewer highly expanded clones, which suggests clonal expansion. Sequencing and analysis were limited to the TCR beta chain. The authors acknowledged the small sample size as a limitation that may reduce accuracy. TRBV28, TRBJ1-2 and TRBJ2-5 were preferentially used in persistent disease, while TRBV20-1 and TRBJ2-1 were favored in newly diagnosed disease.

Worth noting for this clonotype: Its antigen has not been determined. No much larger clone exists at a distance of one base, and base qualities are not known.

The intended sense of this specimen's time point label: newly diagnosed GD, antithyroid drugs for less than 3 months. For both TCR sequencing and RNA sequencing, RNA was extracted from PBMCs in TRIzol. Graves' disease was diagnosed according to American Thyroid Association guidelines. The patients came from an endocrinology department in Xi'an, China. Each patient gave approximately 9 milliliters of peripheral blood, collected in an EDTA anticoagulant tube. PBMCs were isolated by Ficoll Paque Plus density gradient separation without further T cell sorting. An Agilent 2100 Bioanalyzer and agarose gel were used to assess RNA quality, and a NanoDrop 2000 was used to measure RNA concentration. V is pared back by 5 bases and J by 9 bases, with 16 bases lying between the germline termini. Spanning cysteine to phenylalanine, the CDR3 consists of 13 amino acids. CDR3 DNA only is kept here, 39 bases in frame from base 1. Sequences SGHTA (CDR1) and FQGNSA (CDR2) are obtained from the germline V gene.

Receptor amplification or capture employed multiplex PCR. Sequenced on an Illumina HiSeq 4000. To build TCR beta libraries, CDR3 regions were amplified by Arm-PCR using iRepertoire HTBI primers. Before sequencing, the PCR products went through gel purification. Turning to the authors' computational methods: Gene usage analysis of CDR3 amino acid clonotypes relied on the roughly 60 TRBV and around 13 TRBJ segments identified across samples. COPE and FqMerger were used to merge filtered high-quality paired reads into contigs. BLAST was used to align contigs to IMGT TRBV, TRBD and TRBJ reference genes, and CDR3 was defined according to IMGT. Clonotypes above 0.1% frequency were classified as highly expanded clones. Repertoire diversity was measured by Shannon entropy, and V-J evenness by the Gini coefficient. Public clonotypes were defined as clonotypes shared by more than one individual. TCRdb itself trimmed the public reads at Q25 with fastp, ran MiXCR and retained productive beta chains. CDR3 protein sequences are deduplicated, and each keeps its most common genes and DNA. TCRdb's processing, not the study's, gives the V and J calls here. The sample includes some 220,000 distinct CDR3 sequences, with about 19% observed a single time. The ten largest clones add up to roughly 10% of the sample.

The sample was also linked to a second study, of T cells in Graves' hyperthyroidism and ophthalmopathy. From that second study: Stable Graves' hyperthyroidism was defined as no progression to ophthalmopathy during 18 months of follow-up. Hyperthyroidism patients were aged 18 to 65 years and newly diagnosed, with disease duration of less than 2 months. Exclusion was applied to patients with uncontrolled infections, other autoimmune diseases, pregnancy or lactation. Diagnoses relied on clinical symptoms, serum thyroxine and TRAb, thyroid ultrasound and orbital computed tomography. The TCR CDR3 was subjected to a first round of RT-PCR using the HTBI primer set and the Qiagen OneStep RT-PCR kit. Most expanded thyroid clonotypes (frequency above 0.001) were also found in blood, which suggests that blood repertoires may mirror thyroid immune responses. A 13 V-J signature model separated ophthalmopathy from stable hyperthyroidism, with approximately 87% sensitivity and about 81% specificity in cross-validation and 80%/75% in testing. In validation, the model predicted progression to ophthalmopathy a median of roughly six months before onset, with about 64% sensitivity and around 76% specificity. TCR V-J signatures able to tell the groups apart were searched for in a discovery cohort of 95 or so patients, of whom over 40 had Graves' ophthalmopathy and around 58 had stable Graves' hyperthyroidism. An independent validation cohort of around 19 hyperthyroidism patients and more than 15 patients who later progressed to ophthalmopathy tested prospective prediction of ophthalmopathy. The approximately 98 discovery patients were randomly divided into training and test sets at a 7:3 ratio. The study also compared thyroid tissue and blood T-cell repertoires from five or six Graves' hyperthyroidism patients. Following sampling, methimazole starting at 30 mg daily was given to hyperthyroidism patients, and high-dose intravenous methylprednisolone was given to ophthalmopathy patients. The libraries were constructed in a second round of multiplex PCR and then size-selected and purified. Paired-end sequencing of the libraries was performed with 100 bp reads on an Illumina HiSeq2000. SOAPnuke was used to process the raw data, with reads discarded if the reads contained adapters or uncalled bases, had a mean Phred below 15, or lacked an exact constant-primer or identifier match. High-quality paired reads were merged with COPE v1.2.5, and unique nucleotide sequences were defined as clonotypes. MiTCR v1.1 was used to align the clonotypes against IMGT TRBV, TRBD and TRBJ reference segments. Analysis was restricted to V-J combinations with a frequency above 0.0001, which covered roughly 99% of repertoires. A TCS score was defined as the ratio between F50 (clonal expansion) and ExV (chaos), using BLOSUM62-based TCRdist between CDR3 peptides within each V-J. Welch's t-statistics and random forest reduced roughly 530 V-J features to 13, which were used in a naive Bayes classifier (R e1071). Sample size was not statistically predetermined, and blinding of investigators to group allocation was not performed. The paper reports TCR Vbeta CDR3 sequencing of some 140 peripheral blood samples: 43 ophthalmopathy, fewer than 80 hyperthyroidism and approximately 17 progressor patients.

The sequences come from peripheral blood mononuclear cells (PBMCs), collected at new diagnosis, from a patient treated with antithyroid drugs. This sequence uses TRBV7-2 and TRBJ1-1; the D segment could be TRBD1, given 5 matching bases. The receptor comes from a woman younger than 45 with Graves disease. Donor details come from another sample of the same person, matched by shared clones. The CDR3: CASSPNTHRKAFF. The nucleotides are TGTGCCAGCAGCCCCAACACCCACAGGAAAGCTTTCTTT.